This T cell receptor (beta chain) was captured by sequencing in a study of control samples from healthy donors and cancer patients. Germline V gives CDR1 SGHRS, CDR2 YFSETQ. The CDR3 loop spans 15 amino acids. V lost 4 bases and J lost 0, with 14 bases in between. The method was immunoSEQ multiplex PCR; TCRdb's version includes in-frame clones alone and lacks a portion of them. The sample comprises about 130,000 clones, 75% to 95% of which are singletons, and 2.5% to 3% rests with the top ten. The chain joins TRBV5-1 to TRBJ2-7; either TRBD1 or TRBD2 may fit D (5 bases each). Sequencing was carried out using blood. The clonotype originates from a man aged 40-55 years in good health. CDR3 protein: CASSPRGEPSYEQYF. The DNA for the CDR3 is TGCGCCAGCAGCCCCCGAGGGGAGCCCTCCTACGAGCAGTACTTC.